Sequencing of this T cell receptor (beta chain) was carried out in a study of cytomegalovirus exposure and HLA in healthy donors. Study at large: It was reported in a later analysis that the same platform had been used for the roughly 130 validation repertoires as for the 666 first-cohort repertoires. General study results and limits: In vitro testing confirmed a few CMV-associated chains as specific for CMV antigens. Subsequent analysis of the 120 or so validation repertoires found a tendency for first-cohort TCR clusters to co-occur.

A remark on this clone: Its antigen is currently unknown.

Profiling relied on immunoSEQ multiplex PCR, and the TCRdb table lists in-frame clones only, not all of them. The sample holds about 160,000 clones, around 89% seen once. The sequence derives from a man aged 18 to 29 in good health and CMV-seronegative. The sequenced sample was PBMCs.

For the CDR3, the DNA is TGTGCCAGCAGGCAGGGGGTCCAAGAGACCCAGTACTTC. Protein sequence: CASRQGVQETQYF. The chain combines TRBV2 with TRBJ2-5, with 7 bases aligning to TRBD1. V dropped 6 bases and J dropped 1; count of bases not matched to a gene: 2. Germline V lookup: CDR1 SNHLY, CDR2 FYNNEI. This CDR3 is 13 amino acids long.